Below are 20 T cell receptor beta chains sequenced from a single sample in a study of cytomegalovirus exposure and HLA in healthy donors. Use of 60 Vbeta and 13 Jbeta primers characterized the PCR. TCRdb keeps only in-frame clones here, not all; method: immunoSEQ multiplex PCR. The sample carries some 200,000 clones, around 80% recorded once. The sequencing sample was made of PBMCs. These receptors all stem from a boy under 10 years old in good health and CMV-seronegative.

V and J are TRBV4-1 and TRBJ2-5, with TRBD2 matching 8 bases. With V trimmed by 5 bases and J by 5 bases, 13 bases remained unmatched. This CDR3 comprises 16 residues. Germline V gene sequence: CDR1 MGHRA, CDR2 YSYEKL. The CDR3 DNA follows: TGCGCCAGCAGCTCCTCTAGGGCGGGGGGATTGGAGACCCAGTACTTC. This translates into CASSSSRAGGLETQYF.

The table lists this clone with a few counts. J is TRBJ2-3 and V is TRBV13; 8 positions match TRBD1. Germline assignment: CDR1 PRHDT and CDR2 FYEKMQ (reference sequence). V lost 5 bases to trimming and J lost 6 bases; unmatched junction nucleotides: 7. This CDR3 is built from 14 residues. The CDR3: CASSPQGVTDTQYF. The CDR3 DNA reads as TGTGCCAGCAGCCCACAGGGGGTGACGGATACGCAGTATTTT.

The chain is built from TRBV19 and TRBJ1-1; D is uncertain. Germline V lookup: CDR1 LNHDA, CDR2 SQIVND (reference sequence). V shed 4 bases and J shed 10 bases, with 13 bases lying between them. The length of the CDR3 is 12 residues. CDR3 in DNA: TGTGCCAGTAGTAACCGGGGTGAACGAGCTTTCTTT. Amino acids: CASSNRGERAFF.

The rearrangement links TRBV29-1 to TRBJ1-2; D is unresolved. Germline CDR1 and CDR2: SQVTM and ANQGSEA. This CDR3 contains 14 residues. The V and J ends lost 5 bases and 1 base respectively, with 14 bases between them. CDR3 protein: CSVRNWGGNYGYTF. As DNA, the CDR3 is TGCAGCGTTCGTAACTGGGGAGGTAACTATGGCTACACCTTC.

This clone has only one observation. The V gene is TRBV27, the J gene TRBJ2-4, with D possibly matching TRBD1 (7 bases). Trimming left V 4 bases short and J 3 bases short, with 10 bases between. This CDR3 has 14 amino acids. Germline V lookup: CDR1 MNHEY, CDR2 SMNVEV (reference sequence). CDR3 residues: CASSWQGGKNIQYF. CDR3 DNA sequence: TGTGCCAGCAGTTGGCAGGGGGGCAAAAACATTCAGTACTTC.

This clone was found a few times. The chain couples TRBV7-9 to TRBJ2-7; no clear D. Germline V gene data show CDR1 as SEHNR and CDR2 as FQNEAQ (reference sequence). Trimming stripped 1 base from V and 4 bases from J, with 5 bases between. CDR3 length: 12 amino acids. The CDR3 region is CASSLGTYEQYF. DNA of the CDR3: TGTGCCAGCAGCTTAGGTACTTACGAGCAGTACTTC.

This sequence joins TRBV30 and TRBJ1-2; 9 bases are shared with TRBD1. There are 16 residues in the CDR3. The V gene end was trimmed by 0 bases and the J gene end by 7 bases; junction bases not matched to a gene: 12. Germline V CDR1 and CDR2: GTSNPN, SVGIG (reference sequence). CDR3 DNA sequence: TGTGCCTGGAGTGTACGTCTAGGGACAGGGAGAGGTGGCTACACCTTC. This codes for CAWSVRLGTGRGGYTF.

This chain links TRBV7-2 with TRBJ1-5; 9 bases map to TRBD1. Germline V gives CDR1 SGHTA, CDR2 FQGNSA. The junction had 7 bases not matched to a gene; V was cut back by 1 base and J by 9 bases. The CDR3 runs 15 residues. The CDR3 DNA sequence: TGTGCCAGCAGCTTAGGCCGGGACAGGGACTCGCCCCAGCATTTT. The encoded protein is CASSLGRDRDSPQHF.

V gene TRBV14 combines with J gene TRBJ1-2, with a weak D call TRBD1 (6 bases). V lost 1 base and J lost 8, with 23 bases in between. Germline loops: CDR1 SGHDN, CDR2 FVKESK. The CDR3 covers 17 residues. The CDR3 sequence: CASSQVGTGQRVSGYTF. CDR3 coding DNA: TGTGCCAGCAGCCAAGTCGGTACTGGACAGCGAGTGAGCGGCTACACCTTC.

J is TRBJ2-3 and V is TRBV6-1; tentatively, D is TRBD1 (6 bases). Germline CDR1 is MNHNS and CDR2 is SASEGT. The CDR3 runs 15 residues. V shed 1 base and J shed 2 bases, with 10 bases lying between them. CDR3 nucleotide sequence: TGTGCCAGCAGTGAAGAGGGGGTCGACACAGATACGCAGTATTTT. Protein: CASSEEGVDTDTQYF.

As DNA, the CDR3 is TGTGCCAGCACCCGGGACTTATACAATGAGCAGTTCTTC. Translating gives CASTRDLYNEQFF. J is TRBJ2-1 and V is TRBV2; D is perhaps TRBD2 (6 bases). Trimming took off 7 bases at V and 4 bases at J, with 11 bases between the two ends. This CDR3 comprises 13 residues. The V gene's germline CDR1 is SNHLY and CDR2 FYNNEI.

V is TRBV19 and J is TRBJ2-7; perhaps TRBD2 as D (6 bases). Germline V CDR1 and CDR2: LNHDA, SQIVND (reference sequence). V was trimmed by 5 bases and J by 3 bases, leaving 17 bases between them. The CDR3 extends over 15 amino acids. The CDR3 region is CASSLEPGLYYEQYF. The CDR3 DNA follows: TGTGCCAGTAGTCTCGAGCCGGGACTCTACTACGAGCAGTACTTC.

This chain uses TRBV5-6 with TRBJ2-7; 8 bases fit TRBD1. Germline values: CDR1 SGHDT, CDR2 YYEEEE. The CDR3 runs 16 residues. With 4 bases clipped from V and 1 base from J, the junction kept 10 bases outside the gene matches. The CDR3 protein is CASSRENTGGSYEQYF. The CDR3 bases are TGTGCCAGCAGCCGGGAGAATACAGGGGGGTCCTACGAGCAGTACTTC. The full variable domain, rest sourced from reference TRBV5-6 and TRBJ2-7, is DAGVTQSPTHLIKTRGQQVTLRCSPKSGHDTVSWYQQALGQGPQFIFQYYEEEERQRGNFPDRFSGHQFPNYSSELNVNALLLGDSALYLCASSRENTGGSYEQYFGPGTRLTVT.

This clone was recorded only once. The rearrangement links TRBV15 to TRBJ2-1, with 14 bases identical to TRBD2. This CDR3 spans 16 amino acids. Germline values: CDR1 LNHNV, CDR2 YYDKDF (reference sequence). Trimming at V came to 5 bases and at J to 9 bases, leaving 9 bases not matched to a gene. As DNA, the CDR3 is TGTGCCACCAGCCCGCCGACTAGCGGGAGGGCGGGTGAGCAGTTCTTC. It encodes CATSPPTSGRAGEQFF.

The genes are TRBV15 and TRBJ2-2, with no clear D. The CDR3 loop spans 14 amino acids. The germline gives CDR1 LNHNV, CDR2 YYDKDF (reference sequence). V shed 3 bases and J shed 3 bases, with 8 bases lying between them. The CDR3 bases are TGTGCCACCAGCAGGAGAGAGGACACCGGGGAGCTGTTTTTT. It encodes CATSRREDTGELFF.

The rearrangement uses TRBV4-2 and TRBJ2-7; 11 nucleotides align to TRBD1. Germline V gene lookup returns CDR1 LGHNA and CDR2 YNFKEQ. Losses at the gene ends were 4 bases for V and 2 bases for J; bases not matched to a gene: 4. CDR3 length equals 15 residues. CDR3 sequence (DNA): TGTGCCAGCAGCCCCGGACAGGGGGCCACCTACGAGCAGTACTTC. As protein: CASSPGQGATYEQYF.

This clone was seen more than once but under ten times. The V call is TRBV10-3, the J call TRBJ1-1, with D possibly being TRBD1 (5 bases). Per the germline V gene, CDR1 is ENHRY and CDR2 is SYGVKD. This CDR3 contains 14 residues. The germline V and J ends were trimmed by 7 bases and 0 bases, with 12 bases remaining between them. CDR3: CAITEDRVNTEAFF. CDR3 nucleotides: TGTGCCATCACCGAAGACAGAGTGAACACTGAAGCTTTCTTT.

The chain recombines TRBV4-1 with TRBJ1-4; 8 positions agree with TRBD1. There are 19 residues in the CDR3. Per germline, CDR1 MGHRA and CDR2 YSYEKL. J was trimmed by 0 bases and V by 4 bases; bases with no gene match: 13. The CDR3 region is CASSRSGTGDGSTNEKLFF. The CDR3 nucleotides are TGCGCCAGCAGCCGATCCGGGACAGGAGATGGGTCAACTAATGAAAAACTGTTTTTT.

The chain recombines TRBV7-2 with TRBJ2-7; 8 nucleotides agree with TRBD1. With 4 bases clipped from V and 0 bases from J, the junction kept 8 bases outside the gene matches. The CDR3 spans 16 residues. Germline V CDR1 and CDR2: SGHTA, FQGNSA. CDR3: CASSSRDRLSSYEQYF. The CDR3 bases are TGTGCCAGCAGCTCGCGGGACAGGCTTAGCTCCTACGAGCAGTACTTC.

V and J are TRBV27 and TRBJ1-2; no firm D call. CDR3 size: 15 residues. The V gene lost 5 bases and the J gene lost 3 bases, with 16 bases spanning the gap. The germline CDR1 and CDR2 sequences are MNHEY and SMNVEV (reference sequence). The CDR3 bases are TGTGCCAGCAGTCCCCTCCCTGGGCTGGACTATGGCTACACCTTC. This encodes CASSPLPGLDYGYTF.